This T cell receptor beta chain is from a study of control samples from healthy donors and cancer patients. The length of the CDR3 is 13 residues. CDR1 and CDR2 (germline): SGHKS, YYEKEE (reference sequence). V lost 0 bases and J lost 4, with 4 bases in between. Here immunoSEQ multiplex PCR was the method, and the copy in TCRdb shows in-frame clones only, minus some. The data contain more than 75,000 clones, approximately 81% of them singletons. The sequence came from a young woman in good health. V gene TRBV5-5 combines with J gene TRBJ1-4; the D is unclear. The specimen was blood. CDR3 nucleotide sequence: TGTGCCAGCAGCTTGGGGATTAATGAAAAACTGTTTTTT. This sequence encodes CASSLGINEKLFF.